Reported below is one TCR beta chain. Its antigen is currently unknown. The CDR3 has 13 amino acids. Trimming shortened V by 4 bases and J by 1 base, and 3 bases separated the two germline ends. Germline V gene sequence: CDR1 SGHRS, CDR2 YFSETQ. A sample-barcoded 5' primer and a J-beta primer mix were used in a second PCR of about 7 to 11 cycles. MiXCR was run by TCRdb on the 5' RACE reads, yielding one entry per CDR3 protein. The data contain roughly 1,100,000 distinct CDR3 sequences, under 30% of them singletons. The sample originates from a study of blood T cells in healthy people across ages. General study results and limits: Relative to aged donors, long-lived donors carried more naive CD4+ cells and displayed higher diversity.

Another study also made use of these data, one on T cells of mothers and their children. As that report states: The study obtained over 9 million TCR beta CDR3 reads per mother and 2.5 million to 3.5 million per child.

The source is a girl aged 2 to 9 in good health. The sample was blood. The chain joins TRBV5-1 to TRBJ1-6; D unresolved. Here the CDR3 DNA reads TGCGCCAGCAGCAGATCCTATAATTCACCCCTCCACTTT. Encoded protein: CASSRSYNSPLHF.